This T cell receptor (beta chain) was identified in a study of cytomegalovirus exposure and HLA in healthy donors (dated by TCRdb to about 2017). The study in broad terms: A later analysis indicated that the roughly 120 validation repertoires were generated on the platform also employed for the 700 or so repertoires of the first cohort. A separate validation cohort of about 110 different subjects was used in addition to the 666-subject first cohort. The study combined high-throughput TCR immunosequencing, statistical association of individual TCRs with disease status, and machine learning to predict cytomegalovirus infection status. The aim of the study was to test whether cataloging public T cell receptors could identify signatures of past pathogen exposure. Study-wide conclusions, independent of this receptor: The authors suggested that the approach could potentially be generalized to other disease states and immunological phenotypes. Cytomegalovirus status was reported to be diagnosed by the classifier with high specificity and sensitivity in both the original and validation cohorts. The study gave a list of about 170 TCR beta chains associated with cytomegalovirus. Three of the identified cytomegalovirus-associated TCR beta chains were confirmed in vitro to be specific for cytomegalovirus antigens. Most TCR sequences were seen in very few donors, while some public TCRs were found in many individuals. All 120 or so repertoires were used to score co-occurrence in the validation cohort in a later analysis, because that analysis had no HLA typing for the cohort. A later analysis found that TCRs clustered in the first cohort also tended to co-occur in the 120 validation repertoires, with 94% of cluster scores above 0.

In the germline V gene (reference sequence), CDR1 corresponds to GTSNPN and CDR2 to SVGIG. Here V drops 3 bases and J drops 7 bases, and the junction holds 5 bases not matched to any gene. From its cysteine to its phenylalanine, the CDR3 spans 13 amino acids. Of the read, only the CDR3 DNA is kept; its 39 bases are in frame from base 1. The donors belonged to the validation cohort of 90 to 150 subjects, which was separate from the approximately 700-subject first cohort. Libraries were built with the immunoSEQ multiplex PCR assay. From the authors' description of their analysis: A statistical classification framework was built for diagnosing cytomegalovirus status from the catalog of TCR beta chain sequences. TCRdb obtained this table from immuneACCESS and retained in-frame rearrangements with V and J assigned. These tables miss some clones; where compared with another copy, unresolved V genes account for less than half of the shortfall, and the remainder is unexplained. V and J calls and clone size are copied from that table; D and trimming were computed from the DNA. A total of around 300,000 clones appear in this sample, approximately 86% of them only once. Clones ranked in the top ten supply 0.95% to 1.1% of the sample.

This clone was counted a few times. Its antigen is currently not known. Per-nucleotide qualities are absent, and no much larger clonotype sits a single base away. The rearranged segments are TRBV30 and TRBJ2-7; TRBD2 aligns with 11 central bases. This clonotype was obtained from a woman younger than 35 in good health and CMV-seronegative. Material for sequencing was PBMCs. CDR3 loop: CAWRTSGKGEQYF. The nucleotides are TGTGCCTGGAGGACTAGCGGGAAGGGGGAGCAGTACTTC.